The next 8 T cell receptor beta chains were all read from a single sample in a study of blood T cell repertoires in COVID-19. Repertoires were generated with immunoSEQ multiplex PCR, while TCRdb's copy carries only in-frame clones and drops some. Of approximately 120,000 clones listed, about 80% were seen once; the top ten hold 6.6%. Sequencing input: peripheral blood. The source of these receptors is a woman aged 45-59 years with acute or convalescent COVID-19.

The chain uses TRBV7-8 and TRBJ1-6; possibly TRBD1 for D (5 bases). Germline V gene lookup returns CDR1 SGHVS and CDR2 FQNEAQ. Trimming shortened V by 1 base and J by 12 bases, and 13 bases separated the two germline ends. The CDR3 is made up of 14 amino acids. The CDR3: CASSLGAQGLPLHF. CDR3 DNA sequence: TGTGCCAGCAGCTTAGGGGCGCAGGGTTTACCCCTCCACTTT.

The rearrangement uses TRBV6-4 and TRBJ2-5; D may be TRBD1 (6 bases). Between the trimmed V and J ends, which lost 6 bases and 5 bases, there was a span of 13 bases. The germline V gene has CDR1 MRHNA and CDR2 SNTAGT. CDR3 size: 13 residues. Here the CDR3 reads CASSRGQGETQYF. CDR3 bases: TGTGCCAGCAGCCGGGGTCAGGGGGAGACCCAGTACTTC.

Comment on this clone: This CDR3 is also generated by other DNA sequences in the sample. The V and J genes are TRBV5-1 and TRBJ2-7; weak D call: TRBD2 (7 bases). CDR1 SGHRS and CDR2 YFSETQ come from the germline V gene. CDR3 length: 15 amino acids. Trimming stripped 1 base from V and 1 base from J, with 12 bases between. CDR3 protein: CASSLSGGRSYEQYF. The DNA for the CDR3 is TGCGCCAGCAGCTTGTCGGGGGGCCGATCCTACGAGCAGTACTTC.

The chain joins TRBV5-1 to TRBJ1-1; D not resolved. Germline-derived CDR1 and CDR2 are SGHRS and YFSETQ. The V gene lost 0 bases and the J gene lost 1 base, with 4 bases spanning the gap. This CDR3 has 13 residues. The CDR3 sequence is CASSLGRNTEAFF. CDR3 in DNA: TGCGCCAGCAGCTTGGGGAGGAACACTGAAGCTTTCTTT.

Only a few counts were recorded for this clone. CDR3 nucleotides: TGTGCCAGCAGTTTACTTATGACAGAAAACGAGCAGTACTTC. Protein: CASSLLMTENEQYF. V is TRBV28 and J is TRBJ2-7; D might be TRBD1 (5 bases). Germline assignment: CDR1 MDHEN and CDR2 SYDVKM. The CDR3 loop spans 14 amino acids. V lost 2 bases, J lost 5 bases, and 13 bases lay in between. The whole variable domain, remainder taken from reference TRBV28 and TRBJ2-7, is DVKVTQSSRYLVKRTGEKVFLECVQDMDHENMFWYRQDPGLGLRLIYFSYDVKMKEKGDIPEGYSVSREKKERFSLILESASTNQTSMYLCASSLLMTENEQYFGPGTRLTVT.

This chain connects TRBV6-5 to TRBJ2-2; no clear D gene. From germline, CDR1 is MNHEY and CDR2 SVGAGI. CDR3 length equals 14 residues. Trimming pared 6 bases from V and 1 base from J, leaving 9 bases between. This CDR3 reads CASRPPGNTGELFF. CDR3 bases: TGTGCCAGCAGGCCCCCAGGGAACACCGGGGAGCTGTTTTTT.

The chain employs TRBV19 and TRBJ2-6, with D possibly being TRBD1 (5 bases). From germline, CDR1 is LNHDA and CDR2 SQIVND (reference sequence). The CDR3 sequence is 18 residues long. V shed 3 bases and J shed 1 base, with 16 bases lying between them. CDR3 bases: TGTGCCAGTAGTATTATGGCAGGGTTGAGGTCTGGGGCCAACGTCCTGACTTTC. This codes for CASSIMAGLRSGANVLTF.

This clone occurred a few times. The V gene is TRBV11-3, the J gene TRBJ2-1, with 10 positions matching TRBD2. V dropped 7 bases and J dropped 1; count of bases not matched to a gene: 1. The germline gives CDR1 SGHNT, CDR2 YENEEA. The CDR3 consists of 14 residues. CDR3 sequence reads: CASTSGGSYNEQFF. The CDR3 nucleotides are TGTGCCAGCACTAGCGGGGGATCCTACAATGAGCAGTTCTTC. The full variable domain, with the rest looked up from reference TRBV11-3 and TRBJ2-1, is EAGVVQSPRYKIIEKKQPVAFWCNPISGHNTLYWYLQNLGQGPELLIRYENEEAVDDSQLPKDRFSAERLKGVDSTLKIQPAELGDSAVYLCASTSGGSYNEQFFGPGTRLTVL.